These T cell receptor beta chains were read from a single sample in a study of T cell clones after liver transplantation. Here immunoSEQ multiplex PCR was the method, and the copy in TCRdb shows in-frame clones only, minus some. The sample yields approximately 460 clones, under 30% seen once. Antigens of these TCRs are unknown. The sequenced sample consisted of CD8+ T cells from cultured PBMCs. These receptors came from a human patient who received a liver transplant. The graft donor may account for some of the T cells. The CDR3 runs from the conserved cysteine through the conserved F or W. The D gene is left open where the match is weak. Some rows mark clone size as missing; the rest say once, few, many or name a class of expanded clone.

D gene	V gene	clone size	J gene	CDR3 DNA	CDR3 protein
TRBD1	TRBV5-4	NA	TRBJ2-7	TGTGCCAGCAGCTTGGGGGACAGGGACTACGAGCAGTACTTC	CASSLGDRDYEQYF
NA	TRBV7-9	NA	TRBJ2-2	TGTGCCAGCAGCTCCCAGTTGAACACCGGGGAGCTGTTTTTT	CASSSQLNTGELFF
TRBD1	TRBV11-3	NA	TRBJ2-3	TGTGCCAGCAGCCCGGACAGGTCTCTGGCAGATACGCAGTATTTT	CASSPDRSLADTQYF
TRBD2	TRBV7-3	once	TRBJ2-1	TGTGCCAGCAGCGACAAGCGGGGGGGCTTCAATGAGCAGTTCTTC	CASSDKRGGFNEQFF
TRBD1	TRBV5-4	few	TRBJ2-7	TGTGCCAGCAGCTCAGATACAGGGGACCCTTACGAGCAGTACTTC	CASSSDTGDPYEQYF
TRBD1	TRBV5-8	NA	TRBJ1-2	TGTGCCAGCAGCCAAGAGTCGACAGGGGCCCAATTCTATGGCTACACCTTC	CASSQESTGAQFYGYTF
NA	TRBV28	few	TRBJ1-4	TGTGCCAGCAGTTTAGAGGGTGAAAAACTGTTTTTT	CASSLEGEKLFF
NA	TRBV6-1	large	TRBJ2-7	TGTGCCAGCAGCGACAGTTTACCCTACGAGCAGTACTTC	CASSDSLPYEQYF
NA	TRBV6-9	NA	TRBJ2-6	TGTGCCAGCAGTTTGACGCTACGACAAAGTCGGGCCAACGTCCTGACTTTC	CASSLTLRQSRANVLTF
TRBD1	TRBV30	medium-sized	TRBJ1-1	TGTGCCTGGAATACCGGGACAGGGAACACTGAAGCTTTCTTT	CAWNTGTGNTEAFF
NA	TRBV11-2	few	TRBJ2-5	TGTGCCAGCAGCTCCCTAAGGGGTTCCCAAGAGACCCAGTACTTC	CASSSLRGSQETQYF
TRBD1	TRBV28	few	TRBJ1-1	TGTGCCAGTCGGGACAGCGGCACTGAAGCTTTCTTT	CASRDSGTEAFF
NA	TRBV28	large	TRBJ2-1	TGTGCCAGCAGGCTCGGACAAGCTACCTACAATGAGCAGTTCTTC	CASRLGQATYNEQFF
NA	TRBV19	medium-sized	TRBJ1-1	TGTGCCAGTAGTATCGGGGGGTCTGAAGCTTTCTTT	CASSIGGSEAFF
NA	TRBV27	medium-sized	TRBJ2-5	TGTGCCAGCAGTCCGCAGGGAAACCAAGAGACCCAGTACTTC	CASSPQGNQETQYF